One and the same sample provided the 16 T cell receptor beta chains below, sequenced in a study of blood T cell repertoires in COVID-19. Generated by immunoSEQ multiplex PCR, the TCRdb table keeps only in-frame clones and is missing some. Of around 200,000 clones listed, 87% are singletons. Sequencing input: peripheral blood. These receptors were collected from a woman aged 18 to 35 who had recovered from COVID-19.

The gene calls are TRBV27 and TRBJ2-7; 7 bases match TRBD1. There are 14 residues in the CDR3. Trimming took 6 bases from V and 3 from J; bases not matched to a gene: 8. CDR1 is MNHEY and CDR2 is SMNVEV in the germline V gene (reference sequence). The CDR3 reads CASRLDRDIYEQYF. The CDR3 bases are TGTGCCAGCAGACTAGACAGGGATATCTACGAGCAGTACTTC.

The V gene is TRBV4-1, the J gene TRBJ2-7, with D maybe TRBD1 (7 bases). The CDR3 loop spans 15 amino acids. Trimming took off 2 bases at V and 7 bases at J, with 18 bases between the two ends. Germline CDR1 reads MGHRA; CDR2 reads YSYEKL. The CDR3 spells CASSQWGTVAGEQYF. The DNA for the CDR3 is TGCGCCAGCAGCCAATGGGGGACAGTGGCGGGGGAGCAGTACTTC.

This clone has more than one count but fewer than ten. The chain has TRBV10-3 and TRBJ2-7, with a possible D match to TRBD2 (6 bases). Germline lookup yields CDR1 ENHRY and CDR2 SYGVKD. The V gene lost 8 bases and the J gene lost 1 base, with 18 bases spanning the gap. The CDR3 is 15 residues long. The CDR3 DNA follows: TGTGCCATCGACTCGGGTAATAGCGGTTCCTACGAGCAGTACTTC. It is translated as CAIDSGNSGSYEQYF.

The J gene is TRBJ1-5, the V gene TRBV10-3; perhaps TRBD1 as D (5 bases). The germline V gene encodes CDR1 ENHRY and CDR2 SYGVKD. The length of the CDR3 is 15 residues. Trimming pared 2 bases from V and 5 bases from J, leaving 13 bases between. The DNA of the CDR3 is TGTGCCATCAGTGAGCGGCAGGGAAACTATCAGCCCCAGCATTTT. Translating it yields CAISERQGNYQPQHF.

The rearrangement joins TRBV29-1 to TRBJ2-3, with TRBD2 matching over 7 bases. The CDR3 has 13 amino acids. CDR1 and CDR2 from the germline V gene are SQVTM and ANQGSEA. J was trimmed by 2 bases and V by 4 bases; bases with no gene match: 3. The DNA of the CDR3 is TGCAGCGTTGGCGGGAGATACACAGATACGCAGTATTTT. Amino acid sequence: CSVGGRYTDTQYF.

The sample holds one count of this clone. The rearrangement joins TRBV24-1 to TRBJ2-7, with D tentatively TRBD1 (5 bases). Germline values: CDR1 KGHDR, CDR2 SFDVKD. The CDR3 length is 14 residues. V shed 3 bases and J shed 5 bases, with 13 bases lying between them. This CDR3 reads CATSDRRQGNEQYF. The CDR3 bases are TGTGCCACCAGTGATCGTAGGCAGGGAAACGAGCAGTACTTC.

The chain employs TRBV9 and TRBJ2-3, with TRBD2 identical over 13 bases. The V and J ends lost 3 bases and 2 bases, in that order; junction bases with no gene match: 3. The length of the CDR3 is 16 residues. Germline V gives CDR1 SGDLS, CDR2 YYNGEE. CDR3: CASSEGLAGPTDTQYF. As DNA, the CDR3 is TGTGCCAGCAGCGAGGGACTAGCGGGACCCACAGATACGCAGTATTTT.

The CDR3 reads CASSFTGSYNEQFF. Written as DNA, the CDR3 is TGTGCCAGCAGTTTTACAGGGAGTTACAATGAGCAGTTCTTC. This rearrangement joins TRBV27 to TRBJ2-1; TRBD1 might be the D (6 bases). The CDR3 has 14 amino acids. Deletions cut 3 bases from V and 4 bases from J, with 10 bases between. The germline V gene encodes CDR1 MNHEY and CDR2 SMNVEV (reference sequence).

The J gene is TRBJ2-1, the V gene TRBV11-3; TRBD1 matches at 7 bases. Unmatched junction bases numbered 7, after V lost 5 bases and J lost 0 bases. The CDR3 length is 16 residues. Germline loops: CDR1 SGHNT, CDR2 YENEEA. CDR3 coding DNA: TGTGCCAGCAGCCAGGCAGGGGGAGCCTCCTACAATGAGCAGTTCTTC. This gives the protein CASSQAGGASYNEQFF.

This chain joins TRBV5-5 and TRBJ2-7; TRBD2 matches at 7 bases. The V gene end was trimmed by 0 bases and the J gene end by 2 bases; junction bases not matched to a gene: 8. This CDR3 region has 16 residues. CDR1 is SGHKS, CDR2 YYEKEE, per germline (reference sequence). CDR3 sequence: CASSLAFGGRTYEQYF. The CDR3 DNA reads as TGTGCCAGCAGCTTGGCTTTTGGCGGGAGAACCTACGAGCAGTACTTC.

Written as DNA, the CDR3 is TGCGCCAGCATCCCCTTACGAGTGCGACAGCCGAACCTCGACGTCCTTGGCGAGCAGTACTTC. Translation gives CASIPLRVRQPNLDVLGEQYF. The chain has TRBV23-1 and TRBJ2-7; tentative D call: TRBD1 (5 bases). TRBV23-1 is classed as an ORF, of uncertain function. This CDR3 is 21 amino acids long. V was clipped by 7 bases and J by 6 bases, with 40 bases between them.

J is TRBJ1-2 and V is TRBV4-3; the match to TRBD1 covers 8 bases. The CDR3 covers 13 residues. Germline assignment: CDR1 LGHNA and CDR2 YSLEER. V lost 3 bases, J lost 8 bases, and 5 bases stayed unmatched. CDR3 loop: CASSHGQGLGYTF. CDR3 in DNA: TGCGCCAGCAGCCACGGACAGGGCCTAGGCTACACCTTC.

The chain employs TRBV7-9 and TRBJ2-1; D not resolved. The V gene's germline CDR1 is SEHNR and CDR2 FQNEAQ (reference sequence). This CDR3 is 13 amino acids long. V was shortened by 1 base and J by 4 bases, with 5 bases between the two germline ends. This CDR3 is CASSLDSYNEQFF. CDR3 in DNA: TGTGCCAGCAGCTTAGACTCTTACAATGAGCAGTTCTTC.

The chain is built from TRBV7-9 and TRBJ2-4; possibly TRBD2 for D (6 bases). The CDR3 is 14 residues long. Per the germline V gene, CDR1 is SEHNR and CDR2 is FQNEAQ (reference sequence). Trimming took 4 bases from V and 0 from J, leaving 7 bases between them. The CDR3: CASSSGLAKNIQYF. The CDR3 nucleotides are TGTGCCAGCAGCTCGGGACTAGCCAAAAACATTCAGTACTTC.

This chain uses TRBV19 with TRBJ2-5; TRBD1 matches at 7 bases. J was trimmed by 5 bases and V by 7 bases; bases with no gene match: 7. Per the germline V gene, CDR1 is LNHDA and CDR2 is SQIVND (reference sequence). CDR3 length: 13 amino acids. CDR3 DNA sequence: TGTGCCAGTACCTCAGGGGGAAAGGAGACCCAGTACTTC. It specifies CASTSGGKETQYF.

This clone was counted once. V is TRBV30 and J is TRBJ1-1, with no clear D. The ends were cut back, 1 base at V and 1 base at J, with 4 bases in the middle. This CDR3 is built from 12 residues. Germline V gene lookup returns CDR1 GTSNPN and CDR2 SVGIG (reference sequence). The CDR3 DNA reads as TGTGCCTGGAGTGGACAGAACACTGAAGCTTTCTTT. Its translation: CAWSGQNTEAFF.